These 29 T cell receptor beta chains originate from one sample sequenced in a study of T cell repertoires in cytomegalovirus infection. These receptors have no known antigen. TCRdb processed the reads anew with MiXCR; each CDR3 protein has one entry. The sample lists 900,000 to 950,000 distinct CDR3 sequences; approximately 30% were seen once. The material sequenced was cultured CD8+ T cells from PBMCs, taken from culture after CMV antigen stimulation. Receptors were obtained from a human donor in good health (CMV status not recorded). Some clones in this sample may be carry-over from other donors' samples.

This clonotype was counted between two and nine times. V gene TRBV7-3 combines with J gene TRBJ2-7; the match to TRBD1 covers 8 bases. Trimming took 1 base from V and 0 from J; bases not matched to a gene: 5. The CDR3 consists of 16 residues. In germline, CDR1 is SGHTA, CDR2 FQGTGA. CDR3 in DNA: TGTGCCAGCAGCTTAAGGAGACAGGGGCCCTCCTACGAGCAGTACGTC. Translated, it gives CASSLRRQGPSYEQYV.

The CDR3 spells CSVDRPAYRRYQETQYF. The CDR3 DNA sequence: TGCAGCGTTGATAGGCCTGCGTACAGAAGGTACCAAGAGACCCAGTACTTC. This chain connects TRBV29-1 to TRBJ2-5; D is undetermined. Germline lookup yields CDR1 SQVTM and CDR2 ANQGSEA. The CDR3 has 17 residues. The V gene lost 3 bases and the J gene lost 0 bases, with 20 bases spanning the gap.

This clonotype was detected a few times. The V gene is TRBV6-2 or TRBV6-3, the J gene TRBJ1-2, with 7 bases lining up with TRBD1. Germline trimming cut 6 bases from V and 5 bases from J; bases unmatched to any gene: 9. The CDR3 totals 14 residues. Germline CDR1 is MNHEY and CDR2 is SVGEGT. CDR3 nucleotides: TGTGCCAGCAGGGTACAGGGGTCAACTTATGGCTACACCTTC. Its translation: CASRVQGSTYGYTF.

Details on this clonotype: With a much larger clone just one base away, this may be a read error. The chain has TRBV4-2 and TRBJ1-5, with D possibly matching TRBD1 (5 bases). The CDR3 length is 17 residues. Trimming shortened V by 0 bases and J by 4 bases, and 16 bases separated the two germline ends. Germline V CDR1 and CDR2: LGHNA, YNFKEQ. CDR3 residues: CASSQDALRQRNQPQHF. DNA of the CDR3: TGTGCCAGCAGCCAAGATGCATTACGACAGCGGAATCAGCCCCAGCATTTT.

The J gene is TRBJ2-5, the V gene TRBV5-4; D remains unclear. V was clipped by 3 bases and J by 4 bases, with 16 bases between them. This CDR3 spans 15 amino acids. The V gene's germline CDR1 is SGHNT and CDR2 YYREEE (reference sequence). CDR3 loop: CASSSFPHRIETQYF. The DNA of the CDR3 is TGTGCCAGCAGCTCCTTTCCTCATCGGATAGAGACCCAGTACTTC.

The chain links TRBV4-3 to TRBJ1-4; D might be TRBD1 (5 bases). The CDR3 consists of 15 residues. Germline CDR1 reads LGHNA; CDR2 reads YSLEER. The germline V and J ends were trimmed by 4 bases and 3 bases, with 12 bases remaining between them. CDR3 sequence (DNA): TGCGCCAGCAGCCCCCCTGGGGGGGCTAATGAAAAACTGTTTTTT. Translating gives CASSPPGGANEKLFF.

This clonotype was detected a few times. The chain combines TRBV29-1 with TRBJ1-1; D ambiguous. The V gene lost 5 bases and the J gene lost 0 bases, with 7 bases spanning the gap. The CDR3 consists of 12 residues. Per the germline V gene, CDR1 is SQVTM and CDR2 is ANQGSEA. Written as DNA, the CDR3 is TGCAGCGTTTTGGGCATGAACACTGAAGCTTTCTTT. Amino acid sequence: CSVLGMNTEAFF.

The J gene is TRBJ1-6, the V gene TRBV4-3; maybe TRBD1 (5 bases). Trimming took off 0 bases at V and 9 bases at J, with 12 bases between the two ends. CDR1 is LGHNA, CDR2 YSLEER, per germline. CDR3 length equals 15 residues. In nucleotides, the CDR3 is TGCGCCAGCAGCCAAGATCGGGGGTGGGGTTCACCCCTCCACTTT. This encodes CASSQDRGWGSPLHF.

The table lists this clonotype with a count of one. V gene TRBV7-4 combines with J gene TRBJ2-7; 11 nucleotides agree with TRBD1. This CDR3 is 16 amino acids long. Germline trimming cut 1 base from V and 6 bases from J; bases unmatched to any gene: 8. Germline loops: CDR1 SGHVT, CDR2 SQSDAQ. The CDR3 protein is CASSLVGGQGASEQYF. In DNA, the CDR3 is TGTGCCAGCAGCTTAGTTGGTGGACAGGGGGCTTCCGAGCAGTACTTC.

In its sample, this clonotype was seen many times. The V and J genes are TRBV19 and TRBJ2-2, with no clear D. Germline V gives CDR1 LNHDA, CDR2 SQIVND (reference sequence). V was pared by 9 bases and J by 6 bases, with 17 bases between. The CDR3 consists of 14 residues. The CDR3 coding sequence is TGTGCCAGCTTCCCTTCCCACCGCTCCGGGGAGCTGTTTTTT. Its protein is CASFPSHRSGELFF.

This clonotype was counted a few times. The rearrangement links TRBV28 to TRBJ2-3, with a possible D match to TRBD1 (6 bases). Trimming removed 6 bases at V and 4 bases at J, with 11 bases between. CDR3 size: 13 residues. Germline CDR1 and CDR2: MDHEN and SYDVKM. In DNA form, the CDR3 reads TGTGCCAGCAGAGACAGGTATCCAGATACGCAGTATTTT. Its translation: CASRDRYPDTQYF.

The V call is TRBV6-1, the J call TRBJ2-1; 9 nucleotides agree with TRBD2. Germline V gene lookup returns CDR1 MNHNS and CDR2 SASEGT. Unmatched junction bases numbered 9, after V lost 1 base and J lost 8 bases. The CDR3 sequence is 16 residues long. CDR3 sequence: CASSEGSSGGPYEQFF. Here the CDR3 DNA reads TGTGCCAGCAGTGAAGGGTCGAGCGGGGGGCCGTATGAGCAGTTCTTC.

This clonotype was counted a few times. The gene calls are TRBV6-5 and TRBJ1-1, with D perhaps TRBD1 (5 bases). Per the germline V gene, CDR1 is MNHEY and CDR2 is SVGAGI. This CDR3 comprises 14 residues. V was trimmed by 1 base and J by 5 bases, leaving 11 bases between them. The CDR3 loop is CASSYYQGGTEAFF. CDR3 nucleotides: TGTGCCAGCAGTTACTACCAGGGTGGTACTGAAGCTTTCTTT.

J is TRBJ2-1 and V is TRBV12-3 or TRBV12-4; TRBD1 or TRBD2 may be the D gene (5 bases each). Between the trimmed V and J ends, which lost 6 bases and 7 bases, there was a span of 10 bases. The CDR3 sequence is 12 residues long. CDR3 nucleotide sequence: TGTGCCAGCAGGGGGGTCTTTAATGAGCAGTTCTTC. This encodes CASRGVFNEQFF.

This clonotype has only a few counts. This chain uses TRBV5-5 with TRBJ2-6; a possible D gene is TRBD1 (6 bases). Trimming left V 0 bases short and J 1 base short, with 14 bases between. The V gene's germline CDR1 is SGHKS and CDR2 YYEKEE (reference sequence). This CDR3 comprises 18 residues. CDR3 nucleotides: TGTGCCAGCAGCTTGGACAGGGTTTTAATGTCTGGGGCCAACGTCCTGACTTTC. This gives the protein CASSLDRVLMSGANVLTF. The variable domain in full, completed from reference TRBV5-5 and TRBJ2-6, reads DAGVTQSPTHLIKTRGQQVTLRCSPISGHKSVSWYQQVLGQGPQFIFQYYEKEERGRGNFPDRFSARQFPNYSSELNVNALLLGDSALYLCASSLDRVLMSGANVLTFGAGSRLTVL.

The table lists this clonotype with a count of one. The V gene is TRBV5-4, the J gene TRBJ1-1; D is uncertain. The V gene lost 4 bases and the J gene lost 3 bases, with 13 bases spanning the gap. The V gene's germline CDR1 is SGHNT and CDR2 YYREEE (reference sequence). The CDR3 extends over 14 amino acids. CDR3 protein: CASSRWVPYTEAFF. The CDR3 DNA sequence: TGTGCCAGCAGCCGCTGGGTTCCTTACACTGAAGCTTTCTTT.

This clonotype was observed a handful of times. This chain joins TRBV28 and TRBJ2-1, with a weak D call TRBD2 (7 bases). The CDR3 covers 15 residues. Trimming stripped 4 bases from V and 10 bases from J, with 20 bases between. CDR1 is MDHEN, CDR2 SYDVKM, per germline. This chain's CDR3 is CASSSPAGAGVEQFF. CDR3 sequence (DNA): TGTGCCAGCAGTTCCCCCGCGGGGGCGGGGGTGGAGCAGTTCTTC.

The chain combines TRBV12-3 or TRBV12-4 with TRBJ1-1; no clear D. This CDR3 has 14 amino acids. The germline V and J ends were trimmed by 7 bases and 4 bases, with 16 bases remaining between them. The DNA of the CDR3 is TGTGCCAGCACCCCGCCATTATCAGGCACTGAAGCTTTCTTT. Translation: CASTPPLSGTEAFF.

J is TRBJ2-1 and V is TRBV5-1; D perhaps matches TRBD2 (5 bases). Germline V CDR1 and CDR2: SGHRS, YFSETQ. This CDR3 contains 13 residues. The germline V and J ends were trimmed by 4 bases and 7 bases, with 12 bases remaining between them. The CDR3, as DNA: TGCGCCAGCAGCGAAGACTACCGGAATGAGCAGTTCTTC. It translates to CASSEDYRNEQFF. The entire variable domain, with the rest obtained from reference TRBV5-1 and TRBJ2-1, is as follows: KAGVTQTPRYLIKTRGQQVTLSCSPISGHRSVSWYQQTPGQGLQFLFEYFSETQRNKGNFPGRFSGRQFSNSRSEMNVSTLELGDSALYLCASSEDYRNEQFFGPGTRLTVL.

The V gene is TRBV13, the J gene TRBJ2-5; D is perhaps TRBD2 (8 bases). Trimming stripped 5 bases from V and 9 bases from J, with 22 bases between. The germline gives CDR1 PRHDT, CDR2 FYEKMQ (reference sequence). The CDR3 spans 15 residues. CDR3 sequence (DNA): TGTGCCAGCAGCCGGGGGGGGACAGAGAGAAAGGCCCAGTACTTC. It specifies CASSRGGTERKAQYF.

A few counts support this clonotype. The V and J genes are TRBV5-4 and TRBJ1-2; a possible D gene is TRBD1 (5 bases). Trimming cost V 3 bases and J 6 bases, with 18 bases left between them. There are 15 residues in the CDR3. Per germline, CDR1 SGHNT and CDR2 YYREEE (reference sequence). CDR3 in DNA: TGTGCCAGCAGCTATAAGGGGAAGGGAATGGATGGCTACACCTTC. Translation gives CASSYKGKGMDGYTF.

This chain joins TRBV19 and TRBJ1-5, with TRBD1 matching 9 bases. V lost 3 bases and J lost 3; bases outside the gene matches: 15. The CDR3 is 19 amino acids. Germline loops: CDR1 LNHDA, CDR2 SQIVND (reference sequence). The CDR3: CASSIRDRVNFGNNQPQHF. The CDR3 nucleotides read TGTGCCAGTAGTATCCGGGACAGGGTTAACTTCGGAAACAATCAGCCCCAGCATTTT.

A few counts support this clonotype. The chain joins TRBV7-2 to TRBJ1-2, with D possibly TRBD1 on 5 matching bases. CDR1 is SGHTA and CDR2 is FQGNSA in the germline V gene. V gave up 5 bases and J gave up 5 bases, with 15 bases separating them. This CDR3 comprises 14 residues. The CDR3 sequence is CASSPRDGDYGYTF. The CDR3, as DNA: TGTGCCAGCAGCCCCCGGGACGGAGATTATGGCTACACCTTC.

Ten or more counts support this clonotype. This chain links TRBV7-9 with TRBJ1-3; D is unclear. The CDR3 spans 15 residues. Between the trimmed V and J ends, which lost 7 bases and 0 bases, there was a span of 13 bases. CDR1 is SEHNR, CDR2 FQNEAQ, per germline (reference sequence). The CDR3 sequence: CASTNGGRSGNTIYF. The CDR3 DNA reads as TGTGCCAGCACGAACGGCGGTCGCTCTGGAAACACCATATATTTT.

This clonotype was counted a few times. The CDR3 DNA reads TGTGCCAGCCTCAGGGGGGTCCATGAGGGAGCTTTCTTT. Its protein is CASLRGVHEGAFF. This chain connects TRBV28 to TRBJ1-1; 7 positions match TRBD1. The CDR3 is made up of 13 amino acids. From germline, CDR1 is MDHEN and CDR2 SYDVKM. Unmatched junction bases numbered 13, after V lost 8 bases and J lost 10 bases.

This clonotype appeared many times. This chain connects TRBV6-6 to TRBJ2-1, with a possible D match to TRBD1 (5 bases). The CDR3 has 13 amino acids. Germline V gene lookup returns CDR1 MNHNY and CDR2 SVGAGI (reference sequence). Trimming took 8 bases from V and 7 from J, leaving 15 bases between them. This chain's CDR3 is CASSWGAGNEQFF. DNA of the CDR3: TGTGCCAGCTCCTGGGGCGCCGGGAATGAGCAGTTCTTC.

The chain recombines TRBV7-9 with TRBJ2-7, with 10 bases that match TRBD1. The ends lost 1 base at V and 5 bases at J; junction bases unmatched: 8. Germline CDR1 and CDR2: SEHNR and FQNEAQ (reference sequence). The CDR3 has 16 residues. The CDR3 sequence is CASSLGYGTGDHEQYF. CDR3 nucleotides: TGTGCCAGCAGCTTAGGTTATGGGACAGGGGACCACGAGCAGTACTTC.

This chain links TRBV7-9 with TRBJ2-5, with D possibly being TRBD1 (6 bases). Germline V lookup: CDR1 SEHNR, CDR2 FQNEAQ (reference sequence). The CDR3 sequence is 12 residues long. Trimming shortened V by 7 bases and J by 6 bases, and 12 bases separated the two germline ends. The CDR3 DNA is TGTGCCAGCACCTCCGGGACAAAGACCCAGTACTTC. It codes for CASTSGTKTQYF.

The V and J genes are TRBV7-9 and TRBJ2-2; D not certain. Germline V lookup: CDR1 SEHNR, CDR2 FQNEAQ (reference sequence). The length of the CDR3 is 14 residues. V lost 3 bases to trimming and J lost 4 bases, with 9 bases between them. CDR3 residues: CASSFLQLTGELFF. DNA for the CDR3: TGTGCCAGCAGCTTTCTACAGCTCACCGGGGAGCTGTTTTTT.